These 5 T cell receptor beta chains came from one sample sequenced in a study of tumor-infiltrating lymphocytes in primary liver carcinoma. Unsorted bulk tissue of about 19-33 mg yielded co-extracted RNA and DNA. From 500 ng total RNA, TCR beta cDNA was generated with a primer in the constant region. Generation of the TCR beta libraries relied on three nested multiplex PCR rounds using slightly modified ARM-PCR. Both of the initial two PCR rounds ran for nine to eleven cycles and employed TRBV1-TRBV30 forward primers alongside a C-beta reverse primer. TCRdb redid the calling of the multiplex PCR reads with MiXCR, one entry per CDR3 protein. This sample yields approximately 80,000 distinct CDR3 sequences, of which roughly 71% are seen a single time; 26% belongs to the top ten. What was sequenced was tumor-adjacent normal liver tissue. Every receptor here comes from a man aged 40-49 years with primary liver carcinoma and hepatitis B virus infection.

Points on this clonotype: An end of the junction differs from the germline gene, which may be a read error. The gene calls are TRBV11-2 and TRBJ2-3; D possibly uses TRBD1 or TRBD2 (5 bases each). The CDR3 sequence is 17 residues long. Germline V CDR1 and CDR2: SGHAT, FQNNGV. The CDR3, as DNA: TGTGCCAACAGCTCCTTGCCCCTGAGTGGGAGCACAGGTACGCAGTATTTT. This gives the protein CANSSLPLSGSTGTQYF.

In its sample, this clonotype was seen a few times. This clone may be a read error of a much larger clone one base away. V is TRBV7-9 and J is TRBJ2-7; D gene ambiguous. Germline CDR1 SEHNR, CDR2 FQNEAQ (reference sequence). This CDR3 region has 11 residues. Trimming stripped 4 bases from V and 5 bases from J, with 6 bases between. The CDR3 loop is CASSSAHEQYF. DNA of the CDR3: TGTGCCAGCAGCTCCGCCCACGAGCAGTACTTC.

This clonotype was counted only a few times. The chain employs TRBV5-6 and TRBJ1-5, with no clear D. CDR1 and CDR2 from the germline V gene are SGHDT and YYEEEE. The V and J ends lost 3 bases and 3 bases respectively, with 16 bases between them. This CDR3 contains 16 residues. DNA for the CDR3: TGTGCCAGCAGCTACCTCGGAGGACCGTCCAATCAGCCCCAGCATTTT. Residues: CASSYLGGPSNQPQHF.

Note on this clonotype: The conserved final phenylalanine or tryptophan is absent from the CDR3, which likely points to a read error. The limits of the CDR3 on the DNA are not certain, so only TCRdb's listed CDR3 is given. V gene TRBV11-1 combines with J gene TRBJ2-2. The CDR3 adds up to 13 amino acids, both ends counted. Germline loops: CDR1 SGHAT, CDR2 FQDESV (reference sequence). CDR3 sequence reads: CASSLVRFGEPFL.

A few counts support this clonotype. This chain joins TRBV6-6 and TRBJ2-6; tentatively, D is TRBD2 (6 bases). The CDR3 runs 16 residues. V was cut by 5 bases and J by 4 bases, with 15 bases left in between. From germline, CDR1 is MNHNY and CDR2 SVGAGI (reference sequence). The CDR3 loop is CASSPGLSSGANVLTF. The DNA for the CDR3 is TGTGCCAGCAGTCCGGGACTTTCATCAGGGGCCAACGTCCTGACTTTC.